This T cell receptor (beta chain) was captured in a study of T cells in Graves' hyperthyroidism and ophthalmopathy. TCR beta CDR3 regions were amplified from RNA. In the first-round RT-PCR of the TCR CDR3, the HTBI primer set was used. From the multiplex PCR reads, TCRdb called clonotypes with MiXCR, one entry per CDR3 protein. The table includes more than 500,000 distinct CDR3 sequences, about 16% detected once. The CDR3 extends over 15 amino acids. The V segment lost 6 bases and the J segment 6 bases; nucleotides outside the gene matches: 10. The germline CDR1 and CDR2 sequences are MDHEN and SYDVKM. This clonotype has at least ten counts.

The genes are TRBV28 and TRBJ2-3; TRBD1 matches 9 bases. Sequencing was done on a sample of blood. The sequence was obtained from a woman aged 25 to 39 with Graves' ophthalmopathy. The CDR3 sequence is CASSPGTGPVDTQYF. CDR3 coding DNA: TGTGCCAGCAGCCCCGGGACAGGGCCCGTGGATACGCAGTATTTT. Variable domain in full (rest from reference TRBV28 and TRBJ2-3): DVKVTQSSRYLVKRTGEKVFLECVQDMDHENMFWYRQDPGLGLRLIYFSYDVKMKEKGDIPEGYSVSREKKERFSLILESASTNQTSMYLCASSPGTGPVDTQYFGPGTRLTVL.